This T cell receptor beta chain was captured by sequencing in a study of a mutant IDH1 vaccine in newly diagnosed glioma. A note on this clone: Its antigen is currently unknown.

TCRdb keeps only in-frame clones here, not all; method: immunoSEQ multiplex PCR. This sample has some 56,000 clones, with 75% to 95% found just once. Noted time point: baseline, week 1 (first vaccination visit). The treatment is: pre-vaccination baseline after standard-of-care therapy. General study points: Seemingly, top peripheral T cell clonotype changes bore no relation to pseudoprogression.

This receptor was identified in a man aged 50 or older with glioma. Here the sequenced sample was PBMCs, taken from a glioma patient treated with radiotherapy, temozolomide or both.

The CDR3 spells CASSQGPYSPYEQYF. The CDR3 DNA reads TGTGCCAGCAGCCAAGGCCCTTACAGTCCGTACGAGCAGTACTTC. This chain links TRBV14 with TRBJ2-7; D gene unclear. Germline V gene sequence: CDR1 SGHDN, CDR2 FVKESK. Trimming took 1 base from V and 4 from J, leaving 14 bases between them. The CDR3 spans 15 residues.